Shown below are 5 T cell receptor beta chains from a single sample sequenced in a study of tumor-infiltrating lymphocytes in primary liver carcinoma. Reverse transcription of approximately 520 ng total RNA with a constant-region primer produced TCR beta cDNA. Investigators got TCR beta libraries out of three nested multiplex PCR rounds, done with slightly modified ARM-PCR. TRBV1-TRBV30 forward primers and a C-beta reverse primer were used in the first two PCR rounds, which each ran for about 10 cycles. TCRdb re-called the multiplex PCR reads with MiXCR, one entry per CDR3 protein. Of 75,000 to 90,000 distinct CDR3 sequences listed, 60% to 75% were seen once; the top ten hold just under 20%. RNA and DNA were co-extracted from about 19-30 mg of unsorted bulk tissue. Specimen: liver tumor tissue from sampling region 1. The subset is: tumor region T1, superior pole. The receptor source for this set is a man aged 35-49 years with primary liver carcinoma and hepatitis B virus infection.

This clonotype was counted once. Here the CDR3 omits its conserved ending phenylalanine or tryptophan, so a read error is the likely source. The chain uses TRBV11-1 and TRBJ2-1; the match to TRBD2 covers 9 bases. From germline, CDR1 is SGHAT and CDR2 FQDESV (reference sequence). This CDR3 region has 19 residues. CDR3 region: CASSLGGGRAADSNNEQFS. CDR3 nucleotide sequence: TGTGCCAGCAGCTTAGGGGGCGGGAGGGCTGCGGACTCCAACAATGAGCAGTTCTCC.

This clonotype occurred many times. Written as DNA, the CDR3 is TGTGCCTGGGGGCGCGGGGGTTACACCGGGGAGCTGTTTTTT. Translating gives CAWGRGGYTGELFF. The chain uses TRBV30 and TRBJ2-2, with 7 bases identical to TRBD2. CDR3 size: 14 residues. In germline, CDR1 is GTSNPN, CDR2 SVGIG (reference sequence). Trimming removed 5 bases from V and 3 bases from J; junction bases left unmatched: 6.

Comments on this clonotype: Just one base apart from a much larger clone, this may be a read error. This rearrangement joins TRBV6-1 to TRBJ2-7; 12 bases are shared with TRBD2. There are 15 residues in the CDR3. CDR1 MNHNS and CDR2 SASEGT come from the germline V gene. The CDR3 loop reads CASGEAASGRGEHYF. CDR3 in DNA: TGTGCCAGCGGTGAAGCGGCTAGCGGGAGGGGGGAGCACTACTTC.

Note on this clonotype: Being one base from a much bigger clone, this may be a read error. V gene TRBV5-1 combines with J gene TRBJ1-2; the D is unclear. Trimming left V 2 bases short and J 6 bases short, with 11 bases between. The CDR3 sequence is 13 residues long. Germline V gene sequence: CDR1 SGHRS, CDR2 YFSETQ. As DNA, the CDR3 is TGCGCCAGCAGCTTACAGAGAGGAGATGGCTACACCTTC. Amino acids: CASSLQRGDGYTF.

With regard to this clonotype: Because the CDR3 is missing its conserved closing phenylalanine or tryptophan, this is likely a read error. V gene TRBV6-2 or TRBV6-3 combines with J gene TRBJ2-2; 8 bases match TRBD2. The CDR3 is 15 residues long. The germline gives CDR1 MNHEY, CDR2 SVGEGT. The CDR3 here is CASSLSGSRVGKLFS. CDR3 DNA sequence: TGTGCCAGCAGCCTAAGCGGGAGTCGAGTCGGGAAGCTGTTTTCT.